This T cell receptor (beta chain) was captured in a study of T cell repertoires in cytomegalovirus infection. At the level of the study: In public TCR beta signatures, there were indications of both CMV infection and matching HLA type.

TCRdb re-called the reads through MiXCR, storing one row per CDR3 protein. The sample consists of 250,000 to 300,000 distinct CDR3 sequences, roughly 25% of them appearing once. CDR1 is MNHEY, CDR2 SMNVEV, per germline (reference sequence). The J segment lost 3 bases and the V segment lost 7 bases, leaving 7 bases of the junction unmatched. This CDR3 spans 15 amino acids. This clonotype was picked up a small number of times. As yet, its antigen is unknown. Whole-study findings and limits: Dominant in the ex vivo response were TCR beta clonotypes restricted by HLA-C and specific for CMV. People with CMV and the relevant HLA were identified by cumulative public TCR beta family frequency.

Sequencing used PBMCs. This chain joins TRBV27 and TRBJ2-1, with 9 bases that match TRBD2. This clonotype was obtained from a human donor in good health (CMV status not recorded). Some clones in this sample may be carry-over from other donors' samples. The CDR3 DNA reads TGTGCCAGCAACTCAGCGGGGGGCAACTACAATGAGCAGTTCTTC. It is translated as CASNSAGGNYNEQFF.